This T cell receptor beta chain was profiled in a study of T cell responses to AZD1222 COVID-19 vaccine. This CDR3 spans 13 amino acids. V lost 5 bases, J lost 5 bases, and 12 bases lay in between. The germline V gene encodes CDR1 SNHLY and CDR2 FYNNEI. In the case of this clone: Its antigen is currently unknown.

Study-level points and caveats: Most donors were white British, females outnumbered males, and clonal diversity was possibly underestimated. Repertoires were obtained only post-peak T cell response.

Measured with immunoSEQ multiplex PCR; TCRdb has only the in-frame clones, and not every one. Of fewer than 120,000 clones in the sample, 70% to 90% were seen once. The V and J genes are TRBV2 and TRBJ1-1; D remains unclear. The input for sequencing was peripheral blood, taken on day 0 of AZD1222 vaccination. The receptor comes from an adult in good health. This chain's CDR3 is CASSPGVRTEAFF. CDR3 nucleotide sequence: TGTGCCAGCAGTCCCGGGGTCAGGACTGAAGCTTTCTTT.